The present T cell receptor beta chain was sequenced within a study of Graves' ophthalmopathy and Graves' hyperthyroidism. There are 11 residues in the CDR3. Germline CDR1 and CDR2: SQVTM and ANQGSEA. Patients with other autoimmune diseases, uncontrolled infections, pregnancy or lactation were excluded. CDR3 regions of TCR beta were amplified from RNA transcripts. A first-round RT-PCR used HTBI primers, followed by a second-round multiplex PCR. TCRdb re-called the multiplex PCR reads through MiXCR, storing one row per CDR3 protein. The sample lists 740,000 or so distinct CDR3 sequences, around 40% seen once, with roughly 46% in the top ten.

Material for sequencing was peripheral blood. The chain combines TRBV29-1 with TRBJ2-7, with TRBD1 as a possible D gene (6 bases). The DNA matches TRBJ2-1 better at its end, which makes the J call doubtful. This TCR derives from an adult man with Graves' ophthalmopathy. The CDR3 loop is CSVASGQEQFF. CDR3 DNA: TGCAGCGTTGCTTCGGGACAAGAGCAGTTCTTC.